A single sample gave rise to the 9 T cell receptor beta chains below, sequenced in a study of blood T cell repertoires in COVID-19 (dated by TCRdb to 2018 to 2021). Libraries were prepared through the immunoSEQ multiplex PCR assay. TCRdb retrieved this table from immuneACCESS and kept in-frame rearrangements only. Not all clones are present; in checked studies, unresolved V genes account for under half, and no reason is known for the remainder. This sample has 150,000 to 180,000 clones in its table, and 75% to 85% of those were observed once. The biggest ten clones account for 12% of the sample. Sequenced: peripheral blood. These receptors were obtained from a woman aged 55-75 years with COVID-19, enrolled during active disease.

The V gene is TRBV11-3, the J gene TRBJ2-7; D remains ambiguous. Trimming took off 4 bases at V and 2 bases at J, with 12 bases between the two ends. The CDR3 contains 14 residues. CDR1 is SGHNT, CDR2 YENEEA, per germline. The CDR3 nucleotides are TGTGCCAGCAGCTCACGTGGCCTCCCCTACGAGCAGTACTTC. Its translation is CASSSRGLPYEQYF. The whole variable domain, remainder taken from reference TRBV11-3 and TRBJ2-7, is EAGVVQSPRYKIIEKKQPVAFWCNPISGHNTLYWYLQNLGQGPELLIRYENEEAVDDSQLPKDRFSAERLKGVDSTLKIQPAELGDSAVYLCASSSRGLPYEQYFGPGTRLTVT.

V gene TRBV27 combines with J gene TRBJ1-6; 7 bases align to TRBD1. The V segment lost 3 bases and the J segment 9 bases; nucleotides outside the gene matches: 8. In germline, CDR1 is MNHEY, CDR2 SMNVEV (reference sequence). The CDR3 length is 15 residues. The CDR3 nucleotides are TGTGCCAGCAGTTTGACAGGGTGGGCTAGTTCACCCCTCCACTTT. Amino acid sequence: CASSLTGWASSPLHF.

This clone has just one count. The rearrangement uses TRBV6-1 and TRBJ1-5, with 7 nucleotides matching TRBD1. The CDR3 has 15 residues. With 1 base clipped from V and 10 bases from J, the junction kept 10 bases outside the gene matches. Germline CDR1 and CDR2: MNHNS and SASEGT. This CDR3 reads CASSEVNQGGQPQHF. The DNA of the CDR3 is TGTGCCAGCAGTGAAGTCAATCAGGGGGGCCAACCCCAGCATTTT.

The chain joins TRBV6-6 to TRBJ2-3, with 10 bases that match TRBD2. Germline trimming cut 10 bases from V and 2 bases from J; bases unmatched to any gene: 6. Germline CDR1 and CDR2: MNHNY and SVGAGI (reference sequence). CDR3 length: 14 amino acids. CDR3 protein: CATYTSGTTDTQYF. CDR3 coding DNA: TGTGCCACTTATACTAGCGGGACCACAGATACGCAGTATTTT.

This CDR3 is CASSFGRRGTEAFF. The CDR3 DNA is TGTGCCAGCAGTTTTGGACGGCGGGGGACTGAAGCTTTCTTT. This chain connects TRBV6-6 to TRBJ1-1; TRBD1 is a possible D gene (5 bases). Germline V gives CDR1 MNHNY, CDR2 SVGAGI (reference sequence). The CDR3 is 14 amino acids. The V end was cut by 4 bases, the J end by 5 bases, with 14 bases between.

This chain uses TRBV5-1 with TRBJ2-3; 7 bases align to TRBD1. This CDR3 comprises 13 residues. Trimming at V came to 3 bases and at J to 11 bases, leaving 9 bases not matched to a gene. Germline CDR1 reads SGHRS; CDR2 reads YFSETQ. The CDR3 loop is CASSSGQASRQYF. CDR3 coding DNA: TGCGCCAGCAGCTCCGGACAGGCCTCGCGGCAGTATTTT.

CDR3 DNA: TGTGCCAGCCACAGGGGGTTGAACTCTGGAAACACCATATATTTT. Translated: CASHRGLNSGNTIYF. The J gene is TRBJ1-3, the V gene TRBV6-5, with 8 bases matching TRBD1. The trim removed 8 bases at V and 0 bases at J, leaving 6 bases unmatched. Per germline, CDR1 MNHEY and CDR2 SVGAGI. The CDR3 covers 15 residues.

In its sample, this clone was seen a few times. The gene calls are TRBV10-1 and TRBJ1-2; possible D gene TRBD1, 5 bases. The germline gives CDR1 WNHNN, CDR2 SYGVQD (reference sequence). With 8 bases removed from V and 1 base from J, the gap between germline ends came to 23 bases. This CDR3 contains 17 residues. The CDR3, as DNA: TGCGCCAGCGGGGCAGTCTCCGACGATTTTCGTAACTATGGCTACACCTTC. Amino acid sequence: CASGAVSDDFRNYGYTF.

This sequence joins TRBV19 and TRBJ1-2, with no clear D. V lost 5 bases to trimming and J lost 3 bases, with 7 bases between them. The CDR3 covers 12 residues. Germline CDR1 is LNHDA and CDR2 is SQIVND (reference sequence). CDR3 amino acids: CASSLQDYGYTF. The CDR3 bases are TGTGCCAGTAGTCTCCAGGACTATGGCTACACCTTC.